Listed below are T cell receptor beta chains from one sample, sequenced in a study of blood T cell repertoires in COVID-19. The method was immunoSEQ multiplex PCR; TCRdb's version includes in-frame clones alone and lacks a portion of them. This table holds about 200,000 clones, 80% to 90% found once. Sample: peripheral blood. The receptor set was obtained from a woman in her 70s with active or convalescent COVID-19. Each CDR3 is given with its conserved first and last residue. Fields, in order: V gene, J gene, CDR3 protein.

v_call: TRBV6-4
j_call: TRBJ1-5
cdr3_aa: CASSAQGPQHF

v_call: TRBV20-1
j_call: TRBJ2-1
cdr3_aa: CRMGIGDEQFF

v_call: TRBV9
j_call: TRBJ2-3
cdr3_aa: CASSGGTSGLTDTQYF

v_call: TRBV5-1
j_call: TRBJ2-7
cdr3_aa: CASSRGLSYEQYF

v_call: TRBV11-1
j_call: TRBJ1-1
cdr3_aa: CASSPDLQRMEAFF

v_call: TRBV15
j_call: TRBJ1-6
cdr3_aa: CATSRDRNGAGYNSPLHF

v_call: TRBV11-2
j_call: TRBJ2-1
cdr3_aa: CASSLVQASYNEQFF

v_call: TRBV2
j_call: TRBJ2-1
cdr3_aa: CASSRLAPNRNEQFF

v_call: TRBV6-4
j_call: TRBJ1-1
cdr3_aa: CASSGGIGTEAFF

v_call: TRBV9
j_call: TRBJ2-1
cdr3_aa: CASSVGDSSYNEQFF

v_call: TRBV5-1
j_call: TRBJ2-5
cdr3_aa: CASSSYRVETQYF

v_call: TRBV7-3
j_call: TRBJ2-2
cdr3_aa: CASRGADSRAGELFF

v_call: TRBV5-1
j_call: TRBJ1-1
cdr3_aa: CASSLKTGGTEAFF

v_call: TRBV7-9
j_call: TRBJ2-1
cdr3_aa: CASSLVSSEQFF

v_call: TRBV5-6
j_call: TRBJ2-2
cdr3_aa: CASSRLAGDTGELFF

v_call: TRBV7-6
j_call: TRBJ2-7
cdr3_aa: CASSQSPEGVYEQYF

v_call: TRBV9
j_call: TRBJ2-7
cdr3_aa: CASSPGRGVEQYF

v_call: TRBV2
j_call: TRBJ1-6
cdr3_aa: CASSETGFQSSYNSPLHF

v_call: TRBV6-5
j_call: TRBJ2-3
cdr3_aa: CASKEGLSTDTQYF

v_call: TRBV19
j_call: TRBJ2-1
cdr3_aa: CASSILDRFSNEQFF

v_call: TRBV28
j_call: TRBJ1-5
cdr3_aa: CASSPLRDRVQPQHF

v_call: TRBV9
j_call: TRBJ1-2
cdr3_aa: CASSVERTAANYGYTF

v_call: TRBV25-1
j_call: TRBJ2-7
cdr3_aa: CARLRTGGSYEQYF

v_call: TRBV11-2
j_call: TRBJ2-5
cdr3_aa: CASSSGAFQETQYF

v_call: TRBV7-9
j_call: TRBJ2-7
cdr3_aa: CASSGGQKLSGSYEQYF

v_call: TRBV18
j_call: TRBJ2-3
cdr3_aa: CASSPLAGDTDTQYF

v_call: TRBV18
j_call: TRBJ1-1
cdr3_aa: CASSPALNTEAFF

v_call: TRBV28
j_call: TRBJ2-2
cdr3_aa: CASSFDRGLGGELFF

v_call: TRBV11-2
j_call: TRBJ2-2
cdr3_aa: CASTGTGGTGELFF

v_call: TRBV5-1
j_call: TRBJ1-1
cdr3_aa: CASSLAHGRVNTEAFF

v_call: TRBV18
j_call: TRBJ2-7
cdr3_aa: CASSAKQPAEQYF

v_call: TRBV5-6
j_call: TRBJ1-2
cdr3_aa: CASSPGHNYGYTF

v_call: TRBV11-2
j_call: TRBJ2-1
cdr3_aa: CASSLAPNLDEQFF

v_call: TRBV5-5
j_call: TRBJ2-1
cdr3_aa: CASSSPGLSYNEQFF

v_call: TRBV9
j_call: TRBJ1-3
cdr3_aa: CASSEASVRDAGNTIYF